Below are 24 T cell receptor beta chains sequenced from a single sample in a study of OX40 agonist ivuxolimab in advanced cancers. Library preparation employed the immunoSEQ multiplex PCR assay. In its TCRdb copy, this immuneACCESS table keeps in-frame sequences only and misses some clones. Where compared with another copy, unresolved V genes explain less than half of these, and the others have no known cause. This sample has under 150,000 clones in its table, and 90% of those were observed once. The ten largest clones add up to about 1% of the sample. The sequenced sample was CD4+ or CD8+ T cells sorted from blood, obtained in a trial of the OX40 agonist ivuxolimab. Every receptor here comes from an adult with an advanced solid tumor such as melanoma, head and neck, liver or kidney cancer.

This clone was found once. The rearrangement uses TRBV28 and TRBJ1-2; TRBD1 agrees at 9 bases. Germline assignment: CDR1 MDHEN and CDR2 SYDVKM. Unmatched junction bases numbered 8, after V lost 6 bases and J lost 0 bases. There are 16 residues in the CDR3. CDR3 coding DNA: TGTGCCAGCAGCATAGGACAGGGGAGGGCTAACTATGGCTACACCTTC. Its protein product is CASSIGQGRANYGYTF.

This chain connects TRBV7-2 to TRBJ2-7; TRBD2 agrees at 7 bases. Germline loops: CDR1 SGHTA, CDR2 FQGNSA. Losses at the gene ends were 5 bases for V and 7 bases for J; bases not matched to a gene: 8. This CDR3 has 13 amino acids. CDR3 amino acids: CASSPRVGGEQYF. The DNA of the CDR3 is TGTGCCAGCAGCCCCCGGGTGGGAGGGGAGCAGTACTTC. Together with reference TRBV7-2 and TRBJ2-7, the CDR3 gives the full variable domain: GAGVSQSPSNKVTEKGKDVELRCDPISGHTALYWYRQSLGQGLEFLIYFQGNSAPDKSGLPSDRFSAERTGGSVSTLTIQRTQQEDSAVYLCASSPRVGGEQYFGPGTRLTVT.

The chain has TRBV6-5 and TRBJ1-2; 9 bases line up with TRBD1. The V gene end was trimmed by 5 bases and the J gene end by 7 bases; junction bases not matched to a gene: 8. The germline CDR1 and CDR2 sequences are MNHEY and SVGAGI. This CDR3 region has 14 residues. CDR3 bases: TGTGCCAGCAGTAAATCGGGACAGGGTTTTGGCTACACCTTC. Translating it yields CASSKSGQGFGYTF.

The V and J genes are TRBV2 and TRBJ2-7, with 8 positions matching TRBD1. The CDR3 consists of 13 residues. The J segment lost 4 bases and the V segment lost 7 bases, leaving 6 bases of the junction unmatched. The germline V gene encodes CDR1 SNHLY and CDR2 FYNNEI. The CDR3 nucleotides read TGTGCCAGCACCCCGGACAGGGATTACGAGCAGTACTTC. This translates into CASTPDRDYEQYF.

This clone is a singleton in its sample. For the CDR3, the DNA is TGTGCCAGCAGTTTAAGGGCAGGGAACACTGAAGCTTTCTTT. Its translation: CASSLRAGNTEAFF. The chain recombines TRBV28 with TRBJ1-1; no reliable D call. V lost 2 bases, J lost 1 base, and 8 bases lay in between. The CDR3 covers 14 residues. Germline V gene lookup returns CDR1 MDHEN and CDR2 SYDVKM.

The rearrangement uses TRBV29-1 and TRBJ1-2; 9 bases agree with TRBD1. The CDR3 totals 14 residues. Germline V CDR1 and CDR2: SQVTM, ANQGSEA. V lost 5 bases to trimming and J lost 7 bases; unmatched junction nucleotides: 11. DNA of the CDR3: TGCAGCGTTTCCAGGGACAGGGTCTTGAGTGGCTACACCTTC. Amino acids: CSVSRDRVLSGYTF.

This clone was seen more than once but under ten times. V and J are TRBV10-3 and TRBJ2-7, with D perhaps matching TRBD2 (6 bases). V lost 3 bases, J lost 3 bases, and 15 bases lay in between. Germline values: CDR1 ENHRY, CDR2 SYGVKD. CDR3 size: 15 residues. CDR3 sequence (DNA): TGTGCCATCAGTGACGGCGGGACTCCAGACTACGAGCAGTACTTC. This gives the protein CAISDGGTPDYEQYF.

The rearrangement links TRBV11-2 to TRBJ2-7; the match to TRBD2 covers 10 bases. The V gene end was trimmed by 4 bases and the J gene end by 1 base; junction bases not matched to a gene: 13. Germline CDR1 and CDR2: SGHAT and FQNNGV. The CDR3 extends over 18 amino acids. The CDR3 coding sequence is TGTGCCAGCAGCTCCCGTAGGGCTAGCGGGAGCCTTTCCTACGAGCAGTACTTC. Its translation: CASSSRRASGSLSYEQYF.

This chain joins TRBV2 and TRBJ2-5, with 7 bases identical to TRBD1. Germline V gene lookup returns CDR1 SNHLY and CDR2 FYNNEI. This CDR3 comprises 15 residues. Here the CDR3 reads CASPGTERHQETQYF. CDR3 DNA: TGTGCTTCGCCTGGGACAGAGAGACACCAAGAGACCCAGTACTTC.

This chain uses TRBV7-2 with TRBJ1-1; D might be TRBD1 (6 bases). Per the germline V gene, CDR1 is SGHTA and CDR2 is FQGNSA. There are 13 residues in the CDR3. V lost 5 bases and J lost 3, with 10 bases in between. CDR3 sequence: CASSTQGDTEAFF. Here the CDR3 DNA reads TGTGCCAGCAGCACACAGGGAGACACTGAAGCTTTCTTT.

This clone was observed a handful of times. The rearrangement uses TRBV9 and TRBJ2-7; D may be TRBD2 (5 bases). The length of the CDR3 is 14 residues. Per germline, CDR1 SGDLS and CDR2 YYNGEE. V lost 4 bases and J 4 bases, leaving 15 bases between the germline ends. The CDR3 spells CASSQAAGAYEQYF. In DNA form, the CDR3 reads TGTGCCAGCAGCCAGGCGGCGGGTGCGTACGAGCAGTACTTC. Using reference TRBV9 and TRBJ2-7 for the parts outside the CDR3, the full variable domain is DSGVTQTPKHLITATGQRVTLRCSPRSGDLSVYWYQQSLDQGLQFLIQYYNGEERAKGNILERFSAQQFPDLHSELNLSSLELGDSALYFCASSQAAGAYEQYFGPGTRLTVT.

This chain's CDR3 is CASSVRSSNQPQHF. Here the CDR3 DNA reads TGTGCCAGCAGTGTAAGGAGTAGCAATCAGCCCCAGCATTTT. This sequence joins TRBV2 and TRBJ1-5; D unresolved. Germline values: CDR1 SNHLY, CDR2 FYNNEI. V was shortened by 4 bases and J by 0 bases, with 7 bases between the two germline ends. This CDR3 has 14 residues.

The chain carries TRBV5-8 and TRBJ2-2; D is unresolved. V was shortened by 2 bases and J by 4 bases, with 12 bases between the two germline ends. The germline gives CDR1 SGHTS, CDR2 YDEGEE. The CDR3 covers 15 residues. CDR3 nucleotides: TGTGCCAGCAGCTTTACCGGTACCACCACCGGGGAGCTGTTTTTT. It codes for CASSFTGTTTGELFF.

The rearrangement links TRBV6-1 to TRBJ1-3; D gene ambiguous. The V end was cut by 8 bases, the J end by 0 bases, with 14 bases between. The CDR3 contains 15 residues. The germline V gene encodes CDR1 MNHNS and CDR2 SASEGT. The chain's CDR3 is CASSSDASSGNTIYF. CDR3 coding DNA: TGTGCCAGCTCCTCCGACGCGAGCTCTGGAAACACCATATATTTT.

The chain carries TRBV9 and TRBJ2-5; a weak D match, TRBD1 (6 bases). CDR3 length equals 15 residues. Germline V gene lookup returns CDR1 SGDLS and CDR2 YYNGEE. V lost 3 bases to trimming and J lost 1 base, with 13 bases between them. CDR3 protein: CASSGAGAAQETQYF. CDR3 coding DNA: TGTGCCAGCAGCGGAGCAGGGGCCGCCCAAGAGACCCAGTACTTC.

The V and J genes are TRBV6-5 and TRBJ2-7, with D maybe TRBD1 (6 bases). The germline V and J ends were trimmed by 2 bases and 3 bases, with 11 bases remaining between them. The CDR3 extends over 14 amino acids. The V gene's germline CDR1 is MNHEY and CDR2 SVGAGI. This chain's CDR3 is CASSYVGQFYEQYF. In DNA, the CDR3 is TGTGCCAGCAGTTACGTCGGACAGTTCTACGAGCAGTACTTC.

The genes are TRBV6-5 and TRBJ2-3; 9 bases line up with TRBD1. V shed 6 bases, J shed 4 bases, and the junction held 8 bases outside the gene matches. CDR3 length: 15 amino acids. CDR1 is MNHEY, CDR2 SVGAGI, per germline. The CDR3 sequence: CASRSDRGYSDTQYF. The CDR3 bases are TGTGCCAGCAGATCGGACAGGGGTTATTCAGATACGCAGTATTTT.

V is TRBV27 and J is TRBJ1-1, with no clear D. Germline assignment: CDR1 MNHEY and CDR2 SMNVEV (reference sequence). V was pared by 1 base and J by 1 base, with 10 bases between. This CDR3 comprises 15 residues. The CDR3 here is CASSLFGPPNTEAFF. CDR3 nucleotide sequence: TGTGCCAGCAGTTTATTTGGCCCGCCGAACACTGAAGCTTTCTTT.

The chain uses TRBV5-1 and TRBJ2-7; 8 bases align to TRBD1. The CDR3 length is 14 residues. V was pared by 4 bases and J by 3 bases, with 6 bases of the junction left unmatched. Germline V gene lookup returns CDR1 SGHRS and CDR2 YFSETQ. The CDR3 nucleotides are TGCGCCAGCAGCATTGACAGGGGAGACTACGAGCAGTACTTC. Protein product: CASSIDRGDYEQYF.

V usage is TRBV14 and J usage is TRBJ2-2; perhaps TRBD1 as D (5 bases). The CDR3 has 19 residues. The V gene's germline CDR1 is SGHDN and CDR2 FVKESK. V was clipped by 1 base and J by 0 bases, with 18 bases between them. CDR3 sequence (DNA): TGTGCCAGCAGCCAAGTGTTCGGCAGGGCCTACTCGAACACCGGGGAGCTGTTTTTT. Residues: CASSQVFGRAYSNTGELFF.

The V call is TRBV28, the J call TRBJ1-3; TRBD1 might be the D (5 bases). Germline V gene sequence: CDR1 MDHEN, CDR2 SYDVKM. Deletions cut 9 bases from V and 2 bases from J, with 8 bases between. The CDR3 is 12 amino acids. Here the CDR3 DNA reads TGTGCCAGTAGGGACCCTGGAAACACCATATATTTT. Residues: CASRDPGNTIYF.

V and J are TRBV6-5 and TRBJ2-7; 7 bases agree with TRBD1. The CDR3 loop spans 13 amino acids. Germline CDR1 and CDR2: MNHEY and SVGAGI. J lost 2 bases, V lost 6 bases, and 4 bases had no gene match. This chain's CDR3 is CASSRDRAYEQYF. The CDR3 DNA sequence: TGTGCCAGCAGCCGGGACAGAGCCTACGAGCAGTACTTC.

The genes are TRBV5-6 and TRBJ2-7, with 9 positions matching TRBD1. CDR1 is SGHDT, CDR2 YYEEEE, per germline. Trimming took 4 bases from V and 4 from J; bases not matched to a gene: 6. The CDR3 contains 14 residues. The CDR3 reads CASSHGQGPYEQYF. The CDR3 DNA reads as TGTGCCAGCAGCCATGGACAGGGGCCATACGAGCAGTACTTC.

This sequence joins TRBV29-1 and TRBJ1-1; D gene unclear. The V end was cut by 4 bases, the J end by 0 bases, with 9 bases between. The CDR3 length is 13 residues. CDR1 and CDR2 from the germline V gene are SQVTM and ANQGSEA. The CDR3 nucleotides read TGCAGCGTTGGGAGAGGTTTGAACACTGAAGCTTTCTTT. It specifies CSVGRGLNTEAFF.